The entry below describes one TCR beta chain. This CDR3 has 12 residues. V shed 5 bases and J shed 4 bases, with 6 bases lying between them. These data come from a study of blood T cell repertoires in COVID-19. The wider study: PBMCs, B-cell-depleted T cells, or T cells were the source of the cDNA or gDNA that made up the material.

Enrolled through a virtual design, the participants were between about 18 and 89 years of age and came from around 25 US areas. Cohort assignment relied on participant-reported clinical history. In the original analysis: Estimation of nucleated cell counts was performed using reference gene primer amplification. Generated by immunoSEQ multiplex PCR, the TCRdb table keeps only in-frame clones and is missing some. The DNA gave D and trimming, while V, J and clone size come from that table. The profile covers approximately 200,000 clones, with 75% to 85% appearing a single time and 6.5% to 9% taken by the ten largest.

The sequence was collected from a woman in her thirties or forties with acute COVID-19. The V call is TRBV12-3 or TRBV12-4, the J call TRBJ1-5; possibly TRBD1 for D (5 bases). Sequenced sample: PBMCs or T cells enriched from blood (not recorded which). CDR3 amino acids: CASSRGNQPQHF. CDR3 DNA sequence: TGTGCCAGCAGTCGGGGGAATCAGCCCCAGCATTTT.